This T cell receptor beta chain comes out of a study of T-cell reconstitution after alpha-beta-depleted transplantation in children. This clonotype was seen at least ten times. Its antigen is undetermined. Unique molecular identifiers were used in preparing the TCRbeta library. A single record per CDR3 protein comes from TCRdb applying MiXCR to the PCR reads. In the table there are a few hundred thousand distinct CDR3 sequences, around a tenth of which are singletons. Whole-study findings and limits: There were some patients whose high TCRbeta diversity at day 60 came from surviving recipient T cells and thymic progenitors. T-cell counts and diversity were attributed mostly to newly produced T cells one year after transplant. Several hundred expanded graft clones reportedly supplied alpha-beta T cells about two months after transplant.

The CDR3 runs to 14 residues. Germline loops: CDR1 SGHAT, CDR2 FQNNGV. The trim removed 5 bases at V and 1 base at J, leaving 1 base unmatched. The V and J genes are TRBV11-2 and TRBJ2-4; 8 bases match TRBD2. The sequenced sample was PBMCs, obtained before TCRalphabeta/CD19-depleted stem cell transplant. This TCR derives from a boy under three years old with acute myeloid leukemia, due to receive a stem cell transplant. CDR3: CASSSGSAKNIQYF. CDR3 coding DNA: TGTGCCAGCAGCAGCGGGAGTGCCAAAAACATTCAGTACTTC.